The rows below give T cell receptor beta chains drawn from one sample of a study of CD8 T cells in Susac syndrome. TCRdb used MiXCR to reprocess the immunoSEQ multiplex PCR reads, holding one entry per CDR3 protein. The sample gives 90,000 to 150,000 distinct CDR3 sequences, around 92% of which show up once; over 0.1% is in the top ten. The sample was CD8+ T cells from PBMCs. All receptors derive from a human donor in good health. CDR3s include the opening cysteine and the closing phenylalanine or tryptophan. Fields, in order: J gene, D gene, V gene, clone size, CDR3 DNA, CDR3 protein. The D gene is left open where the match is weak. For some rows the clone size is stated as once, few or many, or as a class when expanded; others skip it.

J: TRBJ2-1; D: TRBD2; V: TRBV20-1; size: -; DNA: TGCAGTGCTAGCCCGGGACTAGCGGGAGGAGTTGAGTTCTTC; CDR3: CSASPGLAGGVEFF
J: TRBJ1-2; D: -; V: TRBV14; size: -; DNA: TGTGCCAGCAGCCAAGATCCCGGGGGGTTCTGGAGTGGTGGCTACACCTTC; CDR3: CASSQDPGGFWSGGYTF
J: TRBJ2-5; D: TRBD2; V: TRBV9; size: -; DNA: TGTGCCAGCAGCGTAGGCCAGCGGGGCCAAGAGACCCAGTACTTC; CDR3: CASSVGQRGQETQYF
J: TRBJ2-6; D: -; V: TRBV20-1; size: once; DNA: TGCAGTGCTAGAAGTTGGGGAACAGGGGCCAACGTCCTGACTTTC; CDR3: CSARSWGTGANVLTF
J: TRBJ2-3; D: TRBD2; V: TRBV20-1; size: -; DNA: TGCAGTGCAACCGGGAGGGGAAGGGGCACAGATACGCAGTATTTT; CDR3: CSATGRGRGTDTQYF
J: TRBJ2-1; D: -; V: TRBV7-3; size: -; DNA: TGTGCCAGCAGCTTAGCGGGCGGGATCGGGGACAATGAGCAGTTCTTC; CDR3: CASSLAGGIGDNEQFF
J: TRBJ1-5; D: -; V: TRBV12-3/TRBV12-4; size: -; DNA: TGTGCCAGCAGCACAAGCACGGGGGGCCCTCAGCCCCAGCATTTT; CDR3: CASSTSTGGPQPQHF
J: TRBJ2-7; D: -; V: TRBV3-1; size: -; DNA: TGTGCCAGCAGCCAAGGGACAGTAGCTACCTACGAGCAGTACTTC; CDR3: CASSQGTVATYEQYF
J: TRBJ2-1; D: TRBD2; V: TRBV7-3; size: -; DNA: TGTGCCAGCAGCTTTAGCGGGAGTCGCGATGAGCAGTTCTTC; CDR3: CASSFSGSRDEQFF
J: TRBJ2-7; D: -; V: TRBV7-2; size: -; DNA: TGTGCCAGCAGCTTAGATTGGGGCGCTCCGGACTTTACCTTCTACGAGCAGTACTTC; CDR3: CASSLDWGAPDFTFYEQYF
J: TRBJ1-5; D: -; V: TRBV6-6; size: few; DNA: TGTGCCAGCAGTTACGAGGGTGGGGGCAATCAGCCCCAGCATTTT; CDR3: CASSYEGGGNQPQHF
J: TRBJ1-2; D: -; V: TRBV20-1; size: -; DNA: TGCAGTGCTAGAGGCCCTCAGGGGTCGGGCTACACCTTC; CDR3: CSARGPQGSGYTF
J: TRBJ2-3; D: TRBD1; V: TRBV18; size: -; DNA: TGTGCCAGCTCGCCACACCGTCCGGGACAGGGCCGCACAGATACGCAGTATTTT; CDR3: CASSPHRPGQGRTDTQYF
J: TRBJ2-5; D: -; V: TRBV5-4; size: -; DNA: TGTGCCAGCAGCTCCGTAGGCGACGAGACCCAGTACTTC; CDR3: CASSSVGDETQYF
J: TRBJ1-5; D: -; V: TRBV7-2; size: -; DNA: TGTGCCAGCAGCTTACTAGGGAATATAAATCAGCCCCAGCATTTT; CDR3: CASSLLGNINQPQHF
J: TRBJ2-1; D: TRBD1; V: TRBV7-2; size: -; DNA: TGTGCCAGCAGCGACCGACAGGGACCCAATGAGCAGTTCTTC; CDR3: CASSDRQGPNEQFF
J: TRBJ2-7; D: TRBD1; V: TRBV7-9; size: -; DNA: TGTGCCAGCAGCTTAGGGAGGACAGGTGACTACGAGCAGTACTTC; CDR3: CASSLGRTGDYEQYF
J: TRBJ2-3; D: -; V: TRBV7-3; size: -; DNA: TGTGCCAGCAGCCCAAATCAACTCCCCTTAGATACGCAGTATTTT; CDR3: CASSPNQLPLDTQYF
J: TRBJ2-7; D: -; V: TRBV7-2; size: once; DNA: TGTGCCAGCAGCTTAGCCCCCGGGACAACCTACGAGCAGTACTTC; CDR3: CASSLAPGTTYEQYF
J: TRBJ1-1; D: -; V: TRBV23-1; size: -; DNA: TGCGCCAGCAGTCAATCTCCTTCGCGGGGGGAGAACACTGAAGCTTTCTTT; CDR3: CASSQSPSRGENTEAFF
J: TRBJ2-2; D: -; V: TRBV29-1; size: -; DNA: TGCAGCGTTGCCGGGGGAAACACCGGGGAGCTGTTTTTT; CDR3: CSVAGGNTGELFF
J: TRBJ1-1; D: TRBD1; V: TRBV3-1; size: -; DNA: TGTGCCAGCAGCCTAAAGACAGGGGGGAAGACTGAAGCTTTCTTT; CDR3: CASSLKTGGKTEAFF
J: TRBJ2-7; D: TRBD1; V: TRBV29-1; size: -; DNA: TGCAGCGTGGAGACAGGGTACGAGCAGTACTTC; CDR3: CSVETGYEQYF
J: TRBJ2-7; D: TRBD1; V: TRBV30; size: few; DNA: TGTGCCGGGAGACCTCCGACAGGGTGGGAGCAGTACTTC; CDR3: CAGRPPTGWEQYF
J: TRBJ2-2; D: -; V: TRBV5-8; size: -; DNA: TGTGCCAGCAGCTTGGCACAGAACACCGGGGAGCTGTTTTTT; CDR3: CASSLAQNTGELFF
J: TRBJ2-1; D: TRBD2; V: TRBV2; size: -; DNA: TGTGCCAGCAGAGAGCTAGCGGGAGGGGGCTACAATGAGCAGTTCTTC; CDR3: CASRELAGGGYNEQFF
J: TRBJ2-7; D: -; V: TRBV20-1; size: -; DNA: TGCAGTGCTCAGAGGGCCCTAGCAGGGGAGCAGTACTTC; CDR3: CSAQRALAGEQYF
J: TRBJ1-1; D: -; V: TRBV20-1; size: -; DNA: TGCAGTGCTAGAGATTTACGGGAACCCCAATGGGGCACTGAAGCTTTCTTT; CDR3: CSARDLREPQWGTEAFF
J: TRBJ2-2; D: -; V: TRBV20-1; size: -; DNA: TGCAGTGCTAGAGAACAGGGTCCCAACACCGGGGAGCTGTTTTTT; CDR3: CSAREQGPNTGELFF
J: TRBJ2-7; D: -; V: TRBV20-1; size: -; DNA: TGCAGTGCAACACCGGACACGCACTCCTACGAGCAGTACTTC; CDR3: CSATPDTHSYEQYF
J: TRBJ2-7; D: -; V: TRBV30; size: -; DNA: TGTGCTTTAAGGACCGTCTACGAGCAGTACTTC; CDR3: CALRTVYEQYF
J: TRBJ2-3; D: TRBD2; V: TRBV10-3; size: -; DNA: TGTGCCATCAGTGGAAGTCTAGCGGGCCTTAGCACAGATACGCAGTATTTT; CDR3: CAISGSLAGLSTDTQYF
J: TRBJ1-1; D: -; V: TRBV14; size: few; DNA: TGTGCCAGCAGCCAAGTAAATCTGAGGGAAAGGGGGGCTGAAGCTTTCTTT; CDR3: CASSQVNLRERGAEAFF
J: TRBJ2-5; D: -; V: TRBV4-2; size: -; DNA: TGTGCCAGCAGCCAAGGCGGAGGGGGAGCCATCCAAGAGACCCAGTACTTC; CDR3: CASSQGGGGAIQETQYF
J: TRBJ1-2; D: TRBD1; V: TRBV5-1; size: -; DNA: TGCGCCAGCAGCCCTGGGACAGGGGGAAAACTGGGCTACACCTTC; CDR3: CASSPGTGGKLGYTF
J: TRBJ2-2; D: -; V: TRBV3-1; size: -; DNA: TGTGCCAGCAGCCGGAACGCAGGGGCGAACACCGGGGAGCTGTTTTTT; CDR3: CASSRNAGANTGELFF